Listed here is a single T cell receptor beta chain. This clonotype came up a few times. Its target antigen remains unknown. Base qualities were left out, and no much larger clone turns up one base away. The germline V gene encodes CDR1 MGHDK and CDR2 SYGVNS. The trim is 2 bases for V and 9 bases for J, with a gap of 5 bases between the germline ends. The CDR3 runs 11 amino acids, cysteine and phenylalanine included. The DNA shown is the 33-base CDR3, in frame from base 1. RNA was extracted using the RNeasy kit, and 0.5 to 1 microgram was reverse transcribed with random hexamers. The immunoSEQ multiplex PCR assay, which covers 54 Vbeta and 13 Jbeta segments, was used to amplify TCR beta CDR3 regions. To correct PCR amplification bias, a synthetic template baseline was used for both primer optimization and computational correction. The study's processing was this. Only productive sequences were kept, with reads annotated to V, D and J genes according to IMGT and analyzed in immunoSEQ Analyzer. Clonality was calculated as one minus the Shannon entropy normalized by log2 of the number of productive unique sequences. For each patient and control, public and private clones were evaluated within the 100 most prevalent clones. Clones were defined as Susac-specific if absent from the healthy and MS cohorts, from around 1,100 published viral clones and from other ImmuneACCESS disease sequences. The public reads were quality trimmed at Q25 with fastp and then assembled into clones with MiXCR by TCRdb, keeping productive beta chains. Records with the same CDR3 protein are collapsed into one entry carrying the most frequent genes and DNA. TCRdb assigned the V and J calls; the authors' analysis was not used. In this sample the table shows 250,000 to 300,000 distinct CDR3 sequences, approximately 89% of which occur a single time. The ten top clones hold around 0.2% of the sample.

Peripheral blood CD8+ and CD4+ T cells from healthy donors, Susac syndrome patients and multiple sclerosis patients were profiled using high-throughput TCR beta sequencing. Multiple sclerosis controls were treatment-naive patients with stable or active relapsing-remitting disease fulfilling revised McDonald criteria. Bulk CD8+ and CD4+ T cells were purified by magnetic negative isolation, while CD8+ TEMRA cells were enriched using FACS. Blood was drawn into EDTA tubes, processed within 24 hours, and PBMCs were isolated by density gradient centrifugation. PBMCs intended for TCR sequencing were cryopreserved in liquid nitrogen and were subsequently thawed in a 37 degrees C water bath. The sorted or isolated CD4+, CD8+ and CD8+ TEMRA cells reached a purity of at least 90%. The source of the sample is a study of CD8 T cells in Susac syndrome (dated by TCRdb to 2018 to 2020). Background for the entire study: Whether CD8+ T cell activation and differentiation in Susac syndrome was antigen driven was tested using repertoire sequencing. Clonality of the CD8+ T cell repertoire was compared between about a dozen healthy donors, roughly 14 Susac syndrome patients and 15 multiple sclerosis patients. Here is what the overall study found, with its caveats: The TCR sequencing and HLA analysis was acknowledged to have included a relatively small number of individuals.

Recombination linked TRBV25-1 to TRBJ2-1; confidence is insufficient to name the D gene. The source of this sequence is a human donor with multiple sclerosis. Sequencing used CD8+ T cells from PBMCs. The bases read TGTGCCAGCAGTGAAGGAGCTGAGCAGTTCTTC. Protein translation: CASSEGAEQFF.